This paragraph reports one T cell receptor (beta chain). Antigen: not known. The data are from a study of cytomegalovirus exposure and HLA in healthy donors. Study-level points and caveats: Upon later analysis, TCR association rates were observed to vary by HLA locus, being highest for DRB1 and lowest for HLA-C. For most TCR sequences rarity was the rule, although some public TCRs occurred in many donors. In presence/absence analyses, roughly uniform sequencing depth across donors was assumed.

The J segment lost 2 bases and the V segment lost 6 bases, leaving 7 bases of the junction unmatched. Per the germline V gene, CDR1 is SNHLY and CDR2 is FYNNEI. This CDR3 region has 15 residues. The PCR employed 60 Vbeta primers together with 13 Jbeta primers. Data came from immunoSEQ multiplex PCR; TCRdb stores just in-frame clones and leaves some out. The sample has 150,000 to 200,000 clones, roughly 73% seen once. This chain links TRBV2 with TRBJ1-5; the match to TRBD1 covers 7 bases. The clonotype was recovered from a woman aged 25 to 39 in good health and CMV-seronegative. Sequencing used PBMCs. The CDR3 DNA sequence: TGTGCCAGCAGGGAGACAGGGTTTGGCAATCAGCCCCAGCATTTT. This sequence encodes CASRETGFGNQPQHF.